Shown below are 12 T cell receptor beta chains from a single sample sequenced in a study. From the 5' RACE reads, TCRdb called clonotypes with MiXCR, one entry per CDR3 protein. The data show about 43,000 distinct CDR3 sequences, over 20% seen once. Cells sorted as Tregs were CD4+, CD25+ and CD127-/low. Sequenced: Tregs sorted from a lymph node. The origin of the receptors is a female donor with breast cancer.

This clonotype has a count of ten or more. V usage is TRBV7-9 and J usage is TRBJ2-2, with no clear D. CDR1 and CDR2 (germline): SEHNR, FQNEAQ (reference sequence). The length of the CDR3 is 13 residues. Trimming shortened V by 7 bases and J by 0 bases, and 6 bases separated the two germline ends. CDR3 protein: CASKLSNTGELFF. The CDR3 nucleotides are TGTGCCAGCAAATTGTCGAACACCGGGGAGCTGTTTTTT. Based on the CDR3 plus reference TRBV7-9 and TRBJ2-2, the full variable domain is DTGVSQNPRHKITKRGQNVTFRCDPISEHNRLYWYRQTLGQGPEFLTYFQNEAQLEKSRLLSDRFSAERPKGSFSTLEIQRTEQGDSAMYLCASKLSNTGELFFGEGSRLTVL.

This clonotype was seen many times. The V and J genes are TRBV6-5 and TRBJ2-4; 7 bases line up with TRBD1. The junction had 7 bases not matched to a gene; V was cut back by 1 base and J by 7 bases. CDR1 and CDR2 from the germline V gene are MNHEY and SVGAGI. This CDR3 is built from 15 residues. CDR3 loop: CASSYLGGLGNIQYF. DNA of the CDR3: TGTGCCAGCAGTTACTTAGGGGGCCTCGGGAACATTCAGTACTTC.

This rearrangement joins TRBV5-4 to TRBJ2-5; 8 positions match TRBD1. The CDR3 sequence is 13 residues long. The germline CDR1 and CDR2 sequences are SGHNT and YYREEE (reference sequence). The V segment lost 5 bases and the J segment 3 bases; nucleotides outside the gene matches: 3. This CDR3 reads CASRTGGKETQYF. CDR3 in DNA: TGTGCCAGCAGAACAGGGGGAAAAGAGACCCAGTACTTC.

This clonotype has at least ten counts. The chain has TRBV4-1 and TRBJ2-5, with unresolved D. CDR3 size: 16 residues. V lost 0 bases to trimming and J lost 3 bases, with 14 bases between them. CDR1 is MGHRA, CDR2 YSYEKL, per germline. CDR3 protein: CASSQEGLAGKETQYF. The DNA for the CDR3 is TGCGCCAGCAGCCAAGAGGGTTTGGCAGGAAAAGAGACCCAGTACTTC.

The chain uses TRBV5-1 and TRBJ1-2; 9 nucleotides align to TRBD1. This CDR3 region has 13 residues. J lost 7 bases, V lost 4 bases, and 5 bases had no gene match. Per the germline V gene, CDR1 is SGHRS and CDR2 is YFSETQ. CDR3 sequence: CASSAGQGGGYTF. DNA of the CDR3: TGCGCCAGCAGCGCGGGACAGGGAGGTGGCTACACCTTC.

Remarks on this clonotype: A much larger clone sits a single nucleotide away, making a read error possible. Lacking the conserved final phenylalanine or tryptophan, this CDR3 likely reflects a read error. The J gene is TRBJ2-3, the V gene TRBV6-2 or TRBV6-3; D may be TRBD1 or TRBD2 (5 bases each). Germline CDR1 reads MNHEY; CDR2 reads SVGEGT. The CDR3 is 13 amino acids. The ends were cut back, 10 bases at V and 1 base at J, with 12 bases in the middle. This chain's CDR3 is CATRVRGTDTQYS. CDR3 nucleotide sequence: TGTGCCACCAGGGTGAGGGGCACAGATACGCAGTATTCT.

The J gene is TRBJ2-1, the V gene TRBV19; D is unclear. The CDR3 has 15 residues. V dropped 0 bases and J dropped 0 bases, with 6 bases sitting between them. Germline assignment: CDR1 LNHDA and CDR2 SQIVND (reference sequence). In DNA form, the CDR3 reads TGTGCCAGTAGTATAGACTCAAGCTCCTACAATGAGCAGTTCTTC. Translating gives CASSIDSSSYNEQFF. Full variable domain (missing parts from reference TRBV19 and TRBJ2-1): DGGITQSPKYLFRKEGQNVTLSCEQNLNHDAMYWYRQDPGQGLRLIYYSQIVNDFQKGDIAEGYSVSREKKESFPLTVTSAQKNPTAFYLCASSIDSSSYNEQFFGPGTRLTVL.

This clonotype appeared a few times. The genes are TRBV5-5 and TRBJ2-2; 9 positions match TRBD1. Germline values: CDR1 SGHKS, CDR2 YYEKEE (reference sequence). This CDR3 comprises 18 residues. With V trimmed by 6 bases and J by 6 bases, 18 bases remained unmatched. The CDR3 is CASTRMRPGQGRSGELFF. The CDR3 bases are TGTGCCAGCACCAGAATGAGACCGGGACAGGGTCGTTCCGGGGAGCTGTTTTTT.

In this sample, this clonotype turned up a few times. This chain uses TRBV3-1 with TRBJ2-5; D possibly matches TRBD1 or TRBD2 (5 bases each). V was shortened by 4 bases and J by 5 bases, with 14 bases between the two germline ends. The CDR3 contains 14 residues. Germline CDR1 LGHDT, CDR2 YNNKEL (reference sequence). The CDR3 loop is CASSPRLGTETQYF. The DNA for the CDR3 is TGTGCCAGCAGCCCCCGCCTCGGGACGGAGACCCAGTACTTC.

The table lists this clonotype with a few counts. The chain recombines TRBV29-1 with TRBJ2-3, with 7 bases matching TRBD2. This CDR3 has 14 residues. The junction had 4 bases not matched to a gene; V was cut back by 3 bases and J by 1 base. The germline gives CDR1 SQVTM, CDR2 ANQGSEA. As DNA, the CDR3 is TGCAGCGTTGATTCGGCGGGGGGCACAGATACGCAGTATTTT. Residues: CSVDSAGGTDTQYF.

A note on this clonotype: Mismatch with germline at one junction end may stem from a read error. This chain joins TRBV4-1 and TRBJ2-1; D is tentatively TRBD1 or TRBD2 (5 bases each). Germline V lookup: CDR1 MGHRA, CDR2 YSYEKL. The CDR3 totals 16 residues. DNA of the CDR3: TGCGCCAGCGGCCAATTGACGGGACCGATCTACAATGAGCAGTTCTTC. This encodes CASGQLTGPIYNEQFF.

This clonotype has ten or more counts. The V gene is TRBV12-3 or TRBV12-4, the J gene TRBJ2-2, with no clear D. The CDR3 is 11 residues long. The ends were cut back, 5 bases at V and 5 bases at J, with 3 bases in the middle. CDR3 bases: TGTGCCAGCAGTGAGACCGGGGAGCTGTTTTTT. Translated, it gives CASSETGELFF.